This entry lists 27 T cell receptor beta chains sequenced from one sample in a study of long-term antiretroviral therapy in people with HIV (dated by TCRdb to the early 2020s). The immunoSEQ hsTCRB v3.0 assay was used at survey level resolution for TRB variable region sequencing. TCRdb provides this immuneACCESS table in a form limited to in-frame rearrangements. Some clones are lacking; in checked studies, under half of them reflect an unresolved V gene, and why the rest are absent is not known. This sample holds roughly 16,000 clones; approximately 79% were observed only once. The top ten clones comprise 10% to 13% of the sample. The source material was unsorted PBMCs, sampled 2.3 years after starting antiretroviral therapy. These receptors all stem from a woman aged 40 to 50 with HIV.

The chain couples TRBV5-5 to TRBJ2-2, with D uncertain. V dropped 4 bases and J dropped 3 bases, with 7 bases sitting between them. Germline V gives CDR1 SGHKS, CDR2 YYEKEE (reference sequence). CDR3 length: 13 amino acids. The CDR3 nucleotides are TGTGCCAGCAGCCGACAAGACACCGGGGAGCTGTTTTTT. Translation gives CASSRQDTGELFF.

This clone appeared a few times. The V gene is TRBV30, the J gene TRBJ1-2; D remains unclear. From germline, CDR1 is GTSNPN and CDR2 SVGIG (reference sequence). This CDR3 contains 13 residues. The V end was cut by 6 bases, the J end by 8 bases, with 19 bases between. CDR3 region: CACYFPIYAGYTF. CDR3 sequence (DNA): TGTGCCTGTTATTTTCCGATCTATGCCGGCTACACCTTC. The whole variable domain, filled in from reference TRBV30 and TRBJ1-2, reads SQTIHQWPATLVQPVGSPLSLECTVEGTSNPNLYWYRQAAGRGLQLLFYSVGIGQISSEVPQNLSASRPQDRQFILSSKKLLLSDSGFYLCACYFPIYAGYTFGSGTRLTVV.

The chain couples TRBV7-2 to TRBJ2-1; D call uncertain. The CDR3 spans 15 residues. Trimming removed 1 base at V and 5 bases at J, with 12 bases between. Germline CDR1 reads SGHTA; CDR2 reads FQGNSA. The CDR3 DNA follows: TGTGCCAGCAGCTTAGGAGCGCTTCTTCACAATGAGCAGTTCTTC. Translating it yields CASSLGALLHNEQFF.

The V call is TRBV6-5, the J call TRBJ1-2; maybe TRBD1 (6 bases). Deletions cut 2 bases from V and 7 bases from J, with 14 bases between. The germline V gene has CDR1 MNHEY and CDR2 SVGAGI. The length of the CDR3 is 14 residues. The CDR3 bases are TGTGCCAGCAGTTACGGAACAGGGTTCGGTGGCTACACCTTC. Its translation is CASSYGTGFGGYTF.

The chain uses TRBV11-2 and TRBJ2-1; 12 bases align to TRBD2. With V trimmed by 0 bases and J by 1 base, 7 bases remained unmatched. This CDR3 is 19 amino acids long. CDR1 and CDR2 (germline): SGHAT, FQNNGV. The CDR3 is CASSLDVLAGGRSYNEQFF. As DNA, the CDR3 is TGTGCCAGCAGCTTAGATGTCCTAGCGGGAGGGAGATCCTACAATGAGCAGTTCTTC.

The chain combines TRBV25-1 with TRBJ1-2; the D is unclear. V dropped 6 bases and J dropped 5 bases, with 13 bases sitting between them. Germline assignment: CDR1 MGHDK and CDR2 SYGVNS. The CDR3 runs to 13 residues. CDR3 sequence: CASRKRGEYGYTF. In DNA form, the CDR3 reads TGTGCCAGCAGAAAGCGGGGTGAATATGGCTACACCTTC.

The rearrangement uses TRBV14 and TRBJ1-1; tentatively, D is TRBD1 (5 bases). Germline assignment: CDR1 SGHDN and CDR2 FVKESK. The CDR3 is 14 amino acids. V lost 3 bases and J 5 bases, leaving 13 bases between the germline ends. The CDR3 DNA sequence: TGTGCCAGCAGCCAGCGGGGCGCTTGGACTGAAGCTTTCTTT. Its protein product is CASSQRGAWTEAFF.

V is TRBV5-6 and J is TRBJ2-1, with TRBD2 identical over 9 bases. There are 17 residues in the CDR3. J lost 1 base, V lost 2 bases, and 7 bases had no gene match. Germline V gene lookup returns CDR1 SGHDT and CDR2 YYEEEE. DNA of the CDR3: TGTGCCAGCAGCTTATACGGGGCGGGAGGGTCCTACAATGAGCAGTTCTTC. The encoded protein is CASSLYGAGGSYNEQFF.

This clone was observed once. V and J are TRBV5-1 and TRBJ1-1; 7 bases match TRBD1. There are 14 residues in the CDR3. Germline V gene lookup returns CDR1 SGHRS and CDR2 YFSETQ. Germline trimming cut 6 bases from V and 4 bases from J; bases unmatched to any gene: 9. CDR3 loop: CASTRQGPSTEAFF. The CDR3 DNA reads TGCGCCAGCACCCGACAGGGCCCCAGCACTGAAGCTTTCTTT.

The chain joins TRBV29-1 to TRBJ1-1; weak D call: TRBD1 (6 bases). This CDR3 has 13 residues. Trimming cost V 2 bases and J 2 bases, with 9 bases left between them. Germline V gene lookup returns CDR1 SQVTM and CDR2 ANQGSEA. CDR3 sequence reads: CSVEMDSNTEAFF. Written as DNA, the CDR3 is TGCAGCGTTGAAATGGACAGCAACACTGAAGCTTTCTTT. The complete variable domain, with remaining parts taken from reference TRBV29-1 and TRBJ1-1, reads SAVISQKPSRDICQRGTSLTIQCQVDSQVTMMFWYRQQPGQSLTLIATANQGSEATYESGFVIDKFPISRPNLTFSTLTVSNMSPEDSSIYLCSVEMDSNTEAFFGQGTRLTVV.

The rearrangement uses TRBV7-8 and TRBJ2-7; weak D call: TRBD1 (5 bases). Germline V gives CDR1 SGHVS, CDR2 FQNEAQ. CDR3 length equals 15 residues. V dropped 5 bases and J dropped 0 bases, with 14 bases sitting between them. The CDR3 sequence is CASSLGADSSYEQYF. As DNA, the CDR3 is TGTGCCAGCAGCCTTGGGGCTGATTCCTCCTACGAGCAGTACTTC.

This clone appeared a few times. V gene TRBV7-6 combines with J gene TRBJ1-1; maybe TRBD1 (6 bases). There are 15 residues in the CDR3. Germline assignment: CDR1 SGHVS and CDR2 FNYEAQ. Trimming pared 1 base from V and 3 bases from J, leaving 12 bases between. CDR3 nucleotides: TGTGCCAGCAGCTTAGGTGCGGGGGCGCACACTGAAGCTTTCTTT. This encodes CASSLGAGAHTEAFF.

The rearrangement uses TRBV5-6 and TRBJ2-3; D not certain. There are 12 residues in the CDR3. Germline V lookup: CDR1 SGHDT, CDR2 YYEEEE. V lost 3 bases and J lost 8, with 10 bases in between. The CDR3 sequence is CASSSQAGTQYF. CDR3 nucleotide sequence: TGTGCCAGCAGCTCCCAGGCCGGTACGCAGTATTTT.

The chain employs TRBV6-6 and TRBJ1-4; TRBD1 aligns across 9 bases. Germline assignment: CDR1 MNHNY and CDR2 SVGAGI (reference sequence). Trimming took 6 bases from V and 4 from J; bases not matched to a gene: 9. This CDR3 has 16 amino acids. CDR3 in amino acids: CASSTSDRGNNEKLFF. The CDR3 DNA sequence: TGTGCCAGCAGCACGTCGGACAGGGGCAATAATGAAAAACTGTTTTTT.

The rearrangement uses TRBV11-3 and TRBJ1-1; D unclear. The V end was cut by 3 bases, the J end by 5 bases, with 10 bases between. Germline V gives CDR1 SGHNT, CDR2 YENEEA. This CDR3 is built from 13 residues. The CDR3 is CASSFESGTEAFF. CDR3 DNA: TGTGCCAGCAGCTTTGAGTCCGGGACTGAAGCTTTCTTT.

This chain links TRBV6-5 with TRBJ2-1; 8 nucleotides line up with TRBD2. With V trimmed by 7 bases and J by 5 bases, 10 bases remained unmatched. The germline V gene has CDR1 MNHEY and CDR2 SVGAGI. This CDR3 is built from 15 residues. The CDR3 DNA reads TGTGCCAGCAAACGACACGGGGGGGCCGACAATGAGCAGTTCTTC. Translation: CASKRHGGADNEQFF.

This sequence joins TRBV30 and TRBJ2-7; D not certain. CDR1 GTSNPN and CDR2 SVGIG come from the germline V gene (reference sequence). V lost 2 bases to trimming and J lost 5 bases, with 13 bases between them. This CDR3 comprises 13 residues. CDR3: CAWSSRVGDEQYF. The CDR3 DNA reads TGTGCCTGGAGTAGTAGGGTCGGAGACGAGCAGTACTTC.

This clone is a singleton in its sample. The rearrangement links TRBV10-3 to TRBJ2-3; D possibly corresponds to TRBD2 (6 bases). Germline lookup yields CDR1 ENHRY and CDR2 SYGVKD. The V gene lost 5 bases and the J gene lost 2 bases, with 11 bases spanning the gap. CDR3 size: 14 residues. CDR3 nucleotides: TGTGCCATCAGTCTGGCGGGAAACACAGATACGCAGTATTTT. This codes for CAISLAGNTDTQYF.

The chain couples TRBV19 to TRBJ2-5; tentative D call: TRBD1 (6 bases). The DNA end favors TRBJ2-7, so the J call may be wrong. The CDR3 covers 13 residues. Per the germline V gene, CDR1 is LNHDA and CDR2 is SQIVND (reference sequence). CDR3 sequence (DNA): TGTGCCAGTAGTATCGGGCAGGGGTACGAGCAGTACTTC. This codes for CASSIGQGYEQYF.

This clone appeared once. The chain recombines TRBV7-2 with TRBJ2-7; 7 bases match TRBD1. Looked up from germline, CDR1 is SGHTA and CDR2 is FQGNSA. This CDR3 is 15 amino acids long. The trim removed 4 bases at V and 4 bases at J, leaving 10 bases unmatched. CDR3 sequence reads: CASSYSWGQPYEQYF. In DNA form, the CDR3 reads TGTGCCAGCAGCTATTCTTGGGGACAGCCGTACGAGCAGTACTTC.

The V and J genes are TRBV4-1 and TRBJ2-7; 9 nucleotides align to TRBD2. The CDR3 has 13 residues. The germline CDR1 and CDR2 sequences are MGHRA and YSYEKL. Trimming took 4 bases from V and 6 from J; bases not matched to a gene: 4. The CDR3 DNA reads as TGCGCCAGCAGCCGGGCGGGAGGGAGCGAGCAGTACTTC. It translates to CASSRAGGSEQYF.

The chain joins TRBV7-2 to TRBJ2-1; 10 nucleotides align to TRBD2. Germline loops: CDR1 SGHTA, CDR2 FQGNSA. J lost 4 bases, V lost 6 bases, and 0 bases had no gene match. This CDR3 has 13 amino acids. The CDR3 nucleotides are TGTGCCAGCAGTAGCGGGGGGTACAATGAGCAGTTCTTC. It encodes CASSSGGYNEQFF.

This clone was picked up one time. This chain connects TRBV7-8 to TRBJ1-1; D is possibly TRBD1 (6 bases). Between the trimmed V and J ends, which lost 1 base and 1 base, there was a span of 13 bases. The germline CDR1 and CDR2 sequences are SGHVS and FQNEAQ. The CDR3 is 16 amino acids. CDR3 sequence (DNA): TGTGCCAGCAGCTTAGTGGGGGGCCCGAAGAACACTGAAGCTTTCTTT. Translating gives CASSLVGGPKNTEAFF.

This chain uses TRBV7-2 with TRBJ2-7; D not resolved. V was clipped by 0 bases and J by 3 bases, with 6 bases between them. The CDR3 spans 13 residues. Germline lookup yields CDR1 SGHTA and CDR2 FQGNSA. The CDR3 nucleotides are TGTGCCAGCAGCTTAGCGCCCATCTACGAGCAGTACTTC. It codes for CASSLAPIYEQYF.

The CDR3 DNA sequence: TGTGCCAGCAGCTTGGGACCGGGACCTGAGCAGTTCTTC. Translating it yields CASSLGPGPEQFF. The chain recombines TRBV5-8 with TRBJ2-1, with D perhaps being TRBD1 or TRBD2 (5 bases each). V lost 0 bases, J lost 9 bases, and 10 bases lay in between. The CDR3 runs 13 residues. CDR1 and CDR2 from the germline V gene are SGHTS and YDEGEE.

This clone has just a few counts. The chain joins TRBV7-9 to TRBJ1-4; 10 bases are shared with TRBD1. Germline V lookup: CDR1 SEHNR, CDR2 FQNEAQ (reference sequence). The J segment lost 11 bases and the V segment lost 6 bases, leaving 18 bases of the junction unmatched. The CDR3 has 17 residues. The CDR3: CASSPGWGQGMVNKLFF. The CDR3 nucleotides are TGTGCCAGCAGTCCCGGTTGGGGACAGGGGATGGTGAATAAACTGTTTTTT.

The chain has TRBV7-9 and TRBJ1-1; no reliable D call. Germline V gene lookup returns CDR1 SEHNR and CDR2 FQNEAQ (reference sequence). The length of the CDR3 is 12 residues. The CDR3 reads CACGRRNTEAFF. The DNA for the CDR3 is TGTGCGTGCGGACGGCGGAACACTGAAGCTTTCTTT.